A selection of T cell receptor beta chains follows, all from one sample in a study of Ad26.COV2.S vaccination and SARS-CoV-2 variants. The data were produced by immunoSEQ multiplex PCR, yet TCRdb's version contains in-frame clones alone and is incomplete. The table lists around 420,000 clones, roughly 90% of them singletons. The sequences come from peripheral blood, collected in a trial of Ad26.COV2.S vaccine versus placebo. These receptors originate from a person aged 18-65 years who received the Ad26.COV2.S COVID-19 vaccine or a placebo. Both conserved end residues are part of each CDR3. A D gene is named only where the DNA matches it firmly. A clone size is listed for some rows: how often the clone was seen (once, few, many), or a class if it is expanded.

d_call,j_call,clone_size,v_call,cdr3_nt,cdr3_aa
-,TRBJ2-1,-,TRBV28,TGTGCCAGCAGTTCCCCCGGGACACCGCCCTACAATGAGCAGTTCTTC,CASSSPGTPPYNEQFF
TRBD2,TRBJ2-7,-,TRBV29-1,TGCAGCGTTGACGGGGGGGGAGCTGGCGAGCAGTACTTC,CSVDGGGAGEQYF
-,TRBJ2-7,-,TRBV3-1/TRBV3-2,TGTGCCAGCAGCCCAGACAGGTGGGCCTACGAGCAGTACTTC,CASSPDRWAYEQYF
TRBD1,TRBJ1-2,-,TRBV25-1,TGTGCCAGCAGTGACCAGGGGGCCGGCTACACCTTC,CASSDQGAGYTF
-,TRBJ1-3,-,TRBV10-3,TGTGCCATCAGTGAGTCGGATAGGGGACGGCGGACTAGCACCATATATTTT,CAISESDRGRRTSTIYF
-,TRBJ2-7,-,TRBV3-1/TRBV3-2,TGTGCCAGCAGCCATCTCTCAAGCGGCCCCTACGAGCAGTACTTC,CASSHLSSGPYEQYF
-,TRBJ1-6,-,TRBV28,TGTGCCAGCAGTTCCGGGGGACCCTCACCCCTCCACTTT,CASSSGGPSPLHF
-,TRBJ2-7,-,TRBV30,TGTGCCTGGAGTGCAGGCCCCTACGAGCAGTACTTC,CAWSAGPYEQYF
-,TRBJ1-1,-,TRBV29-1,TGCAGCGTTGAACGGCCGGGGACCACTGAAGCTTTCTTT,CSVERPGTTEAFF
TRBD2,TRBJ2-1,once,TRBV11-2,TGTGCCAGCAGCTCTCGACTAGCGGGGGCCCAGGATGAGCAGTTCTTC,CASSSRLAGAQDEQFF
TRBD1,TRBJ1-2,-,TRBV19,TGTGCCAGTAGTAGGGACAGGGGATACTATGGCTACACCTTC,CASSRDRGYYGYTF
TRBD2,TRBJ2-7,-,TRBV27,TGTGCCAGCAGTTTCGCGGGGGGGAGCTCCTACGAGCAGTACTTC,CASSFAGGSSYEQYF
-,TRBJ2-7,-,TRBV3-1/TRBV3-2,TGTGCCAGCAGCCAAGCGTACGGGCCCTCATCGGGGGTCGAGCAGTACTTC,CASSQAYGPSSGVEQYF
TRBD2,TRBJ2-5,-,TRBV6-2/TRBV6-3,TGTGCCAGCAGTAAGCGGGGGGGCCAAGAGACCCAGTACTTC,CASSKRGGQETQYF
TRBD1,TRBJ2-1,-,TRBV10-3,TGTGCCATCAGCCCACCGGGACAGAGAAAGAGCTCCTACAATGAGCAGTTCTTC,CAISPPGQRKSSYNEQFF
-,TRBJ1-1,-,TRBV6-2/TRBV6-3,TGTGCCAGCAGTTACGGTCATCGCGAGACTGAAGCTTTCTTT,CASSYGHRETEAFF
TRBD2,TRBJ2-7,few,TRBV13,TGTGCCAGCAGCTCTCGACTAGCGGGGGGAGAGCAGTACTTC,CASSSRLAGGEQYF
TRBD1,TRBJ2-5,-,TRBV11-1,TGTGCCAGCAGCTTAGAAGAGGACAGGGGAGGGGAGACCCAGTACTTC,CASSLEEDRGGETQYF
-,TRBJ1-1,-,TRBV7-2,TGTGCCAGCAGCTTGGAGGGGCATTACACTGAAGCTTTCTTT,CASSLEGHYTEAFF
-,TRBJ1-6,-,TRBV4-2,TGTGCCAGCAGCCTTAACCCCAGGGAGGATTCACCCCTCCACTTT,CASSLNPREDSPLHF
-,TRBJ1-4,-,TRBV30,TGTGCCTTGGGGGAACAGAATAATGAAAAACTGTTTTTT,CALGEQNNEKLFF
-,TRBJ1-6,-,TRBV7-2,TGTGCCAGCAGCTTAGTGTCAGGGAGCTCCTATAATTCACCCCTCCACTTT,CASSLVSGSSYNSPLHF
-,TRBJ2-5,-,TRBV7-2,TGTGCCAGCAGACCATGGTCAGAAGAGACCCAGTACTTC,CASRPWSEETQYF
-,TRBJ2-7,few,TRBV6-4,TGTGCCAGCAGTGACATAGGGACAAGGGGTGACGAGCAGTACTTC,CASSDIGTRGDEQYF
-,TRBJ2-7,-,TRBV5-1,TGCGCCAGCAGCACCTCCCGGGCCGGGTACGAGCAGTACTTC,CASSTSRAGYEQYF
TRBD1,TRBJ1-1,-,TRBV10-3,TGTGCCATCAGGGATACAAACAGGGGGGGTAACACTGAAGCTTTCTTT,CAIRDTNRGGNTEAFF
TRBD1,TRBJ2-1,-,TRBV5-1,TGCGCCAGCAGCTTGGACAGGGGGCCGGCAGGAGGAGAGCAGTTCTTC,CASSLDRGPAGGEQFF
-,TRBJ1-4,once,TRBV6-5,TGTGCCAGCAGTCCAGGGTGGAGTAATGAAAAACTGTTTTTT,CASSPGWSNEKLFF
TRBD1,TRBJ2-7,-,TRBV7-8,TGTGCCAGCAGCTTAGATTCGGGACAGCCTTACGAGCAGTACTTC,CASSLDSGQPYEQYF
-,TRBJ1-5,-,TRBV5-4,TGTGCCAGCAGCTTGTACGAGACAGAATATCAGCCCCAGCATTTT,CASSLYETEYQPQHF
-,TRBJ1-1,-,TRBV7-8,TGTGCCAGCAGCTTAAGACCGGCCCTAACTGAAGCTTTCTTT,CASSLRPALTEAFF
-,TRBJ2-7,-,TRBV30,TGTGCCTGGAAGTCAGGGAGGACCTACGAGCAGTACTTC,CAWKSGRTYEQYF
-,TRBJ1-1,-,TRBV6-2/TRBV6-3,TGTGCCAGCAGTTACCGGGCCAGAGATTATATGAACACTGAAGCTTTCTTT,CASSYRARDYMNTEAFF
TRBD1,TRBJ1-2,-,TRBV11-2,TGTGCCAGCAGCTCATTGCCCCACCGGGGACAGGCACACTATGGCTACACCTTC,CASSSLPHRGQAHYGYTF
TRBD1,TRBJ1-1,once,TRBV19,TGTGCCAGTAGTATAGCCCAGGGACAGGGTTACACTGAAGCTTTCTTT,CASSIAQGQGYTEAFF
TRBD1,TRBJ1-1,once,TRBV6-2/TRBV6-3,TGTGCCAGCAGTTACTCTTTGCGGACAGGGGACACTGAAGCTTTCTTT,CASSYSLRTGDTEAFF
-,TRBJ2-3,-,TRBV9,TGTGCCAGCAGCGCGCGGGACTTCTATAGCACAGATACGCAGTATTTT,CASSARDFYSTDTQYF
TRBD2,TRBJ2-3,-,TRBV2,TGTGCCAGCAGTGAAGGGCGGGGGGTATCTAGCACAGATACGCAGTATTTT,CASSEGRGVSSTDTQYF
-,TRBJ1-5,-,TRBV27,TGTGCCAGCAGTTTACAGGGAGGGGGTCAGCCCCAGCATTTT,CASSLQGGGQPQHF
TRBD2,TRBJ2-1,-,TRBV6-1,TGTGCCAGCAGTGAGGGCGGGGGGGCCTACAATGAGCAGTTCTTC,CASSEGGGAYNEQFF
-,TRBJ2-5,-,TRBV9,TGTGCCAGCAGCGTAGAAGGTGGGTTAGCTTTCCAAGAGACCCAGTACTTC,CASSVEGGLAFQETQYF
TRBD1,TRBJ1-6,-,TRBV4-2,TGTGCCAGCAGCCTCCGAGTCCCCTCGACAGGGGGCGATCATTCACCCCTCCACTTT,CASSLRVPSTGGDHSPLHF
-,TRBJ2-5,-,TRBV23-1,TGCGCCAGCAGTCAGGGACTCCGACCGGGGACCCAGTACTTC,CASSQGLRPGTQYF
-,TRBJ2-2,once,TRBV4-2,TGTGCCAGCAGCCGAGGGGGGCCCGGGGAGCTGTTTTTT,CASSRGGPGELFF
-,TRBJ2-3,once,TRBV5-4,TGTGCCAGCAGCTTGGAGGGTAGGGGTACAGATACGCAGTATTTT,CASSLEGRGTDTQYF
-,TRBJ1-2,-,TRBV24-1,TGTGCCACCAGTGAAACGGGATCCTCTTCCTATGGCTACACCTTC,CATSETGSSSYGYTF
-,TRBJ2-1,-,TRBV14,TGTGCCAGCAGCCAAATTAGGCAGGCCCATGAGCAGTTCTTC,CASSQIRQAHEQFF
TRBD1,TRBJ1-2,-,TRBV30,TGTGCCTGGAGTGTATTTTATGCGGAGGGGGCGACCGGCTACACCTTC,CAWSVFYAEGATGYTF
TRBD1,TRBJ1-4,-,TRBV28,TGTGCCAGCAGGCTCCGAGGGGGCAGTGAAAAACTGTTTTTT,CASRLRGGSEKLFF
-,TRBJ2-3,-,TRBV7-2,TGTGCCAGCAGCTGGGGGGCAAGCACAGATACGCAGTATTTT,CASSWGASTDTQYF
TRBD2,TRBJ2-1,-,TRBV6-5,TGTGCCAGCAGGCAACTAGCGGGGGAAGCGAATGAGCAGTTCTTC,CASRQLAGEANEQFF
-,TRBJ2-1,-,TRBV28,TGTGCCAGCAGTGAGCAGGGGAGGGCCTACAATGAGCAGTTCTTC,CASSEQGRAYNEQFF